The T cell receptor beta chain described here comes from a study of breast tumors, draining lymph nodes, adjacent tissues. The V end was cut by 1 base, the J end by 0 bases, with 13 bases between. Germline V gene data show CDR1 as LNHDA and CDR2 as SQIVND (reference sequence). This CDR3 has 16 residues. TCRdb passed the multiplex PCR reads through MiXCR, listing each CDR3 protein once. Found here are tens of thousands of distinct CDR3 sequences, under 25% of them singletons; the top ten hold approximately 8.1%. Whole-study results and caveats: Compared with lymph nodes, tumors were less diverse; compared with nontumor tissue, more. The data were judged consistent with most tumor T cells coming from lymph node and expanding in tumor.

In its sample, this clonotype was seen many times. Antigen specificity is unknown. This receptor was identified in a female donor with breast cancer. Some clones in this sample may be carry-over from other donors' samples. Input material: breast tumor tissue. This chain connects TRBV19 to TRBJ2-7; D ambiguous. The CDR3 region is CASSIAWPIHSYEQYF. In DNA, the CDR3 is TGTGCCAGTAGTATAGCTTGGCCGATCCACTCCTACGAGCAGTACTTC.